This is a list of T cell receptor beta chains from one sample in a study of cytomegalovirus exposure and HLA in healthy donors. Libraries were prepared by immunoSEQ multiplex PCR; TCRdb keeps only in-frame clonotypes and omits some of them. The sample contains about 160,000 clones, approximately 72% of which appear only once. The source material was PBMCs. Source of these receptors: a female donor in good health and CMV-seronegative. Each CDR3 is given with its conserved first and last residue. Each record gives: V gene, D gene, clone size, J gene, CDR3 protein, CDR3 DNA. A D gene is named only where the DNA matches it firmly. A row's size may be missing; if present it is once, few, many or a size class.

>TRBV18|TRBD2|NA|TRBJ2-7
CASSPNGQLAGAGEQYF
TGTGCCAGCTCACCAAATGGACAGCTAGCGGGAGCTGGGGAGCAGTACTTC
>TRBV11-2|TRBD2|NA|TRBJ2-1
CASSLGRGSYNEQFF
TGTGCCAGCAGCTTAGGGCGGGGGTCCTACAATGAGCAGTTCTTC
>TRBV5-6|TRBD1|few|TRBJ2-7
CASSRQGAEQYF
TGTGCCAGCAGCCGACAGGGGGCCGAGCAGTACTTC
>TRBV7-9|NA|NA|TRBJ2-6
CASSRPDRRTFSGANVLTF
TGTGCCAGCAGCAGACCTGACAGGCGAACCTTCTCTGGGGCCAACGTCCTGACTTTC
>TRBV6-5|NA|NA|TRBJ2-7
CASSFEGRYEQYF
TGTGCCAGCAGTTTCGAGGGTCGGTACGAGCAGTACTTC
>TRBV29-1|NA|NA|TRBJ2-7
CSVRVPGRYEQYF
TGCAGCGTTCGAGTACCGGGGAGATACGAGCAGTACTTC
>TRBV11-1|NA|NA|TRBJ2-5
CASSLDYLETQYF
TGTGCCAGCAGCCTAGACTATCTGGAGACCCAGTACTTC
>TRBV4-2|NA|NA|TRBJ2-3
CASSQSRGWSTDTQYF
TGTGCCAGCAGCCAATCCCGAGGCTGGAGCACAGATACGCAGTATTTT
>TRBV12-5|TRBD1|NA|TRBJ2-6
CASGLSRDRASGANVLTF
TGTGCTAGTGGTTTGTCCCGGGACAGGGCCTCTGGGGCCAACGTCCTGACTTTC
>TRBV18|NA|NA|TRBJ1-4
CASSPLSRTASTNEKLFF
TGTGCCAGCTCACCCCTTTCCAGGACAGCCTCAACTAATGAAAAACTGTTTTTT
>TRBV4-1|TRBD1|NA|TRBJ1-4
CASSRIGTGGENEKLFF
TGCGCCAGCAGCCGGATTGGGACAGGGGGGGAAAATGAAAAACTGTTTTTT
>TRBV7-8|NA|NA|TRBJ2-7
CASSSTYEQYF
TGTGCCAGCAGCTCGACATACGAGCAGTACTTC
>TRBV18|NA|NA|TRBJ1-2
CASSPEVKGPIGGYTF
TGTGCCAGCTCACCGGAGGTTAAGGGTCCCATTGGGGGCTACACCTTC
>TRBV5-4|NA|NA|TRBJ1-4
CASSLQGTLREKLFF
TGTGCCAGCAGCTTACAGGGTACGCTTAGGGAAAAACTGTTTTTT
>TRBV6-1|TRBD1|NA|TRBJ1-2
CASSGQRDRGHGYTF
TGTGCCAGCAGTGGGCAAAGAGACAGGGGGCATGGCTACACCTTC
>TRBV7-9|NA|NA|TRBJ2-5
CASSLGTRLPYF
TGTGCCAGCAGCTTAGGCACTCGTCTCCCCTACTTC
>TRBV18|NA|NA|TRBJ2-5
CASSPREETQYF
TGTGCCAGCTCACCACGGGAGGAGACCCAGTACTTC
>TRBV30|NA|NA|TRBJ1-6
CAWTGGVSSNSPLHF
TGTGCCTGGACCGGGGGGGTGAGTTCTAATTCACCCCTCCACTTT
>TRBV5-5|NA|NA|TRBJ2-7
CASSLGRSHAYEQYF
TGTGCCAGCAGCTTGGGGAGATCCCACGCCTACGAGCAGTACTTC
>TRBV4-1|NA|NA|TRBJ2-4
CASSQDRDRSKNIQYF
TGCGCCAGCAGCCAAGACAGGGATCGGAGCAAAAACATTCAGTACTTC
>TRBV4-2|TRBD1|few|TRBJ2-3
CASSHDRGYTDTQYF
TGTGCCAGCAGCCACGACAGGGGGTACACAGATACGCAGTATTTT
>TRBV19|TRBD1|NA|TRBJ1-5
CASSPGTGGINQPQHF
TGTGCCAGTAGTCCCGGGACAGGGGGTATCAATCAGCCCCAGCATTTT
>TRBV7-2|TRBD2|once|TRBJ2-7
CASSLAPLAVYEQYF
TGTGCCAGCAGCTTAGCGCCACTAGCGGTCTACGAGCAGTACTTC
>TRBV10-3|TRBD1|NA|TRBJ1-2
CAISDRGQGYTF
TGTGCCATCAGTGACAGGGGGCAAGGCTACACCTTC
>TRBV9|NA|NA|TRBJ2-1
CASSPRGGQGSNEQFF
TGTGCCAGCAGCCCCCGGGGGGGACAGGGTAGCAATGAGCAGTTCTTC
>TRBV10-3|TRBD1|NA|TRBJ1-1
CAIRGQGGDTEAFF
TGTGCCATCAGGGGACAGGGCGGCGACACTGAAGCTTTCTTT
>TRBV7-8|TRBD2|NA|TRBJ2-2
CASSLPRGLAGGFGGELFF
TGTGCCAGCAGCTTACCTAGGGGACTAGCGGGGGGTTTCGGCGGGGAGCTGTTTTTT
>TRBV19|NA|NA|TRBJ1-3
CASSPTDNGNTIYF
TGTGCCAGTAGCCCGACAGACAATGGAAACACCATATATTTT
>TRBV18|TRBD2|NA|TRBJ2-5
CASSPLGLAGLETQYF
TGTGCCAGCTCACCACTTGGACTAGCGGGGTTAGAGACCCAGTACTTC
>TRBV5-1|TRBD1|NA|TRBJ2-7
CASSLGQTGRSEQYF
TGCGCCAGCAGTCTGGGGCAGACAGGGCGGAGCGAGCAGTACTTC
>TRBV6-5|NA|NA|TRBJ1-4
CASSYSRPNEKLFF
TGTGCCAGCAGTTACTCGCGGCCTAATGAAAAACTGTTTTTT
>TRBV29-1|NA|few|TRBJ2-7
CSVGELSLSRSYEQYF
TGCAGCGTTGGCGAGCTATCACTGAGCCGCTCTTACGAGCAGTACTTC
>TRBV7-3|NA|NA|TRBJ1-1
CASSPSFSNTEAFF
TGTGCCAGCAGCCCCTCTTTCTCGAACACTGAAGCTTTCTTT
>TRBV7-2|TRBD2|NA|TRBJ2-3
CASKTGLVANTQYF
TGTGCCAGCAAGACGGGACTAGTAGCAAATACGCAGTATTTT
>TRBV29-1|NA|NA|TRBJ2-2
CSVDKSGMTGELFF
TGCAGCGTTGATAAGTCGGGTATGACCGGGGAGCTGTTTTTT
>TRBV7-9|NA|NA|TRBJ2-3
CASSLAQSVDTQYF
TGTGCCAGCAGCTTAGCGCAGAGCGTAGATACGCAGTATTTT
>TRBV12-5|TRBD2|NA|TRBJ2-7
CASGLGPGLAPPYEQYF
TGTGCTAGTGGTTTGGGCCCTGGACTAGCTCCCCCCTACGAGCAGTACTTC
>TRBV5-4|TRBD1|NA|TRBJ1-1
CASTTGDGEAFF
TGTGCCAGCACTACAGGGGACGGTGAAGCTTTCTTT
>TRBV7-4|NA|once|TRBJ1-3
CASSPHRGRNTIYF
TGTGCCAGCAGCCCCCACCGGGGAAGAAACACCATATATTTT
>TRBV2|NA|NA|TRBJ2-3
CASRGTDTQYF
TGTGCCAGCCGGGGCACAGATACGCAGTATTTT
>TRBV19|NA|NA|TRBJ2-7
CASSPRGTGEQYF
TGTGCCAGTAGTCCTCGGGGGACTGGCGAGCAGTACTTC
>TRBV15|NA|NA|TRBJ1-5
CATSRAGAQPQHF
TGTGCCACCAGCAGAGCAGGGGCTCAGCCCCAGCATTTT
>TRBV11-1|TRBD1|NA|TRBJ2-5
CASRPRTGSETQYF
TGTGCCAGCAGACCCCGGACAGGGAGTGAGACCCAGTACTTC
>TRBV4-3|TRBD1|few|TRBJ1-2
CASSQDRGRYGYTF
TGCGCCAGCAGCCAAGACAGGGGGAGGTATGGCTACACCTTC
>TRBV7-9|NA|NA|TRBJ1-5
CASSAGGGRQPQHF
TGTGCCAGCAGCGCCGGGGGGGGACGGCAGCCCCAGCATTTT
>TRBV6-6|TRBD2|NA|TRBJ2-1
CASSTGTSGSYEQFF
TGTGCCAGCTCAACGGGGACTAGCGGGAGCTATGAGCAGTTCTTC
>TRBV25-1|NA|NA|TRBJ2-1
CASSESLGTGPGQGEQFF
TGTGCCAGCAGTGAATCATTGGGAACAGGCCCGGGGCAGGGGGAGCAGTTCTTC
>TRBV19|NA|NA|TRBJ2-5
CASSDLPQETQYF
TGTGCCAGCTCGGACTTACCACAAGAGACCCAGTACTTC
>TRBV11-3|TRBD2|NA|TRBJ2-1
CASSRRTSGGAGSYNEQFF
TGTGCCAGCAGTCGAAGGACTAGCGGGGGGGCCGGGTCCTACAATGAGCAGTTCTTC
>TRBV28|TRBD1|NA|TRBJ2-5
CASRPRQGAPWWETQYF
TGTGCCAGCAGACCTCGACAGGGGGCCCCTTGGTGGGAGACCCAGTACTTC
>TRBV7-9|NA|once|TRBJ2-7
CASSLAQYEQYF
TGTGCCAGCAGCTTAGCGCAGTACGAGCAGTACTTC
>TRBV5-4|NA|NA|TRBJ2-3
CASSSSVSTDTQYF
TGTGCCAGCAGCTCTAGCGTTAGCACAGATACGCAGTATTTT
>TRBV21-1|NA|few|TRBJ1-3
CASSRQGREGNTIYF
TGTGCCAGCAGCCGACAGGGGAGAGAGGGAAACACCATATATTTT